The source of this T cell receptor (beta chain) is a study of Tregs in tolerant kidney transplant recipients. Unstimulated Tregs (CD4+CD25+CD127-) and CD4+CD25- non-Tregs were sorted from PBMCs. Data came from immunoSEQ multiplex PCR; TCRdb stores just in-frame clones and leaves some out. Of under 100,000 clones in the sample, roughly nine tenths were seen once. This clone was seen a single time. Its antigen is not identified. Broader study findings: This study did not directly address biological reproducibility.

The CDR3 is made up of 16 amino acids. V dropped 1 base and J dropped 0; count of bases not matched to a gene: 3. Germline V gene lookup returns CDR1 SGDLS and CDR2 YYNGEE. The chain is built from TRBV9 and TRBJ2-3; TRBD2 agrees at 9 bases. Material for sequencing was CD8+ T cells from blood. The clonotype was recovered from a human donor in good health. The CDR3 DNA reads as TGTGCCAGCAGCGTAAGGGCGGGGGGGAGCACAGATACGCAGTATTTT. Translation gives CASSVRAGGSTDTQYF.